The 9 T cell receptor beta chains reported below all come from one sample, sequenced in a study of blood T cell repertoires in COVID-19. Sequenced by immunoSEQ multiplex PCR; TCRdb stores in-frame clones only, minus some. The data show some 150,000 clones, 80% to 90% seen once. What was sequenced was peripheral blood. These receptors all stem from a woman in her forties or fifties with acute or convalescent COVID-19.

This CDR3 reads CASSFSAGELFF. The DNA for the CDR3 is TGTGCCAGCAGCTTTTCAGCCGGGGAGCTGTTTTTT. The J gene is TRBJ2-2, the V gene TRBV11-2, with no clear D. Trimming took 3 bases from V and 6 from J, leaving 5 bases between them. The CDR3 length is 12 residues. Germline CDR1 and CDR2: SGHAT and FQNNGV.

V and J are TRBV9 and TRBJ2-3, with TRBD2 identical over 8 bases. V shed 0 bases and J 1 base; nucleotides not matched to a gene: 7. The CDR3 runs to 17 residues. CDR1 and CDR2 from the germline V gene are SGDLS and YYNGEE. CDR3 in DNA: TGTGCCAGCAGCGTAGGGGCCACCGGGGGGGGCACAGATACGCAGTATTTT. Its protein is CASSVGATGGGTDTQYF.

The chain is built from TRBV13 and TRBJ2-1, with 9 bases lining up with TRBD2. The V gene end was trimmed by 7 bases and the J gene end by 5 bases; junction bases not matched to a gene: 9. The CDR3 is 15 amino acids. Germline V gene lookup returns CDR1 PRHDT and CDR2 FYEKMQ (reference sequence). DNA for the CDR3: TGTGCCAGCACCGGTAGCGGGAGAGCTAACAATGAGCAGTTCTTC. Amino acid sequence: CASTGSGRANNEQFF.

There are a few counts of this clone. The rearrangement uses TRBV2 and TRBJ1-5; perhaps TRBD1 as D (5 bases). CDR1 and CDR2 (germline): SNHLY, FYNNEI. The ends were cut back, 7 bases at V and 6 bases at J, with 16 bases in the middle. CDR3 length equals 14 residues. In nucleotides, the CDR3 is TGTGCCAGCACGGACCAGGGCTCAATTCAGCCCCAGCATTTT. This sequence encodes CASTDQGSIQPQHF.

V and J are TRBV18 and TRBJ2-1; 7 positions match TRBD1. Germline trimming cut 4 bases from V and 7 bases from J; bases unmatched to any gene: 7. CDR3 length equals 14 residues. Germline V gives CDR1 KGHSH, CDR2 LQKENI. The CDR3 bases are TGTGCCAGCTCACTCCTTGACAGGGAGAATGAGCAGTTCTTC. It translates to CASSLLDRENEQFF.

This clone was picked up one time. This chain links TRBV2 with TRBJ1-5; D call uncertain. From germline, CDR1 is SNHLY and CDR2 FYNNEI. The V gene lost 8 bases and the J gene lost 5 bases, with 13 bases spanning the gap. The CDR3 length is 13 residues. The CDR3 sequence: CASRVRIDQPQHF. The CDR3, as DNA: TGTGCCAGCCGTGTTCGTATTGATCAGCCCCAGCATTTT.

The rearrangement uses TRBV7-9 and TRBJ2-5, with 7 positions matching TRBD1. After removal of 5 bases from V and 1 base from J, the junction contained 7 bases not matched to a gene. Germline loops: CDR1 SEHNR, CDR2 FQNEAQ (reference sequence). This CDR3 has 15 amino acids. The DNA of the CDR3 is TGTGCCAGCAGCCCCCCGGGACAGCCCCAAGAGACCCAGTACTTC. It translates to CASSPPGQPQETQYF.

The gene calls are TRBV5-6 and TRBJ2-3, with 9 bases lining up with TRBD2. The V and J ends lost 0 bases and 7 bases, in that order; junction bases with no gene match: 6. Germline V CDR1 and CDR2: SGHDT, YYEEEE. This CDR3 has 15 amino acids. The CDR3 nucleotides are TGTGCCAGCAGCTTGGTGACTAGCGGATACCATACGCAGTATTTT. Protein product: CASSLVTSGYHTQYF.

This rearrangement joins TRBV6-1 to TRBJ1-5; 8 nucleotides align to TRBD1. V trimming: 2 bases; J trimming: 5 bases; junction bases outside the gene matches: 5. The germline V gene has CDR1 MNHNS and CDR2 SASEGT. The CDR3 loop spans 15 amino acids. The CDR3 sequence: CASSEWSTGDQPQHF. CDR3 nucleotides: TGTGCCAGCAGTGAATGGTCGACAGGGGATCAGCCCCAGCATTTT.